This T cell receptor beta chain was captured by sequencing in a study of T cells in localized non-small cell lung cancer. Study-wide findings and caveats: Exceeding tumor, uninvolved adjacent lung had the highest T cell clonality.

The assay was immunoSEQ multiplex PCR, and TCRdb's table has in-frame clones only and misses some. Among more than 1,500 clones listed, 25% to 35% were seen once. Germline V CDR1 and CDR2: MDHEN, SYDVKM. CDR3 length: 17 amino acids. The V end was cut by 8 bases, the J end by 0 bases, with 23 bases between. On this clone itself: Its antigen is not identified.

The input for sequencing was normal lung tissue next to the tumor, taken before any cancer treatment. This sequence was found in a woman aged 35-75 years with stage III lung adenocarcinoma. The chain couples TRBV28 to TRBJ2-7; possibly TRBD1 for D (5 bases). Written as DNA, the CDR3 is TGTGCCAGCGGGTCTGACCTCCAGGGTGAACTCTCCTACGAGCAGTACTTC. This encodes CASGSDLQGELSYEQYF. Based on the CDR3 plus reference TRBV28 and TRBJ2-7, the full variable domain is DVKVTQSSRYLVKRTGEKVFLECVQDMDHENMFWYRQDPGLGLRLIYFSYDVKMKEKGDIPEGYSVSREKKERFSLILESASTNQTSMYLCASGSDLQGELSYEQYFGPGTRLTVT.